These 6 T cell receptor beta chains share one sample of origin, sequenced in a study of blood T cells in healthy people across ages. Together with a sample-barcoded 5' primer, a J-beta primer mix was included in a second PCR lasting about 7 to 11 cycles. TCRdb re-called the 5' RACE reads with MiXCR, one entry per CDR3 protein. The top ten hold over 20% of the sample, which has some 920,000 distinct CDR3 sequences, 45% to 60% seen once. The sequenced sample consisted of blood. Receptors were obtained from a woman aged 60-75 years in good health.

The J gene is TRBJ2-6, the V gene TRBV28; D is perhaps TRBD1 or TRBD2 (5 bases each). V was trimmed by 3 bases and J by 4 bases, leaving 10 bases between them. Germline lookup yields CDR1 MDHEN and CDR2 SYDVKM. There are 15 residues in the CDR3. In DNA, the CDR3 is TGTGCCAGCAGTTTTAGGGGACGAGGGGCCAACGTCCTGACTTTC. Amino acid sequence: CASSFRGRGANVLTF.

This clonotype was recorded a few times. This sequence may be a read error, since a much larger clone differs from it by one base. The rearrangement joins TRBV11-1 to TRBJ2-4, with 8 nucleotides matching TRBD2. Germline trimming cut 4 bases from V and 13 bases from J; bases unmatched to any gene: 12. Germline V lookup: CDR1 SGHAT, CDR2 FQDESV (reference sequence). The CDR3 length is 14 residues. In DNA, the CDR3 is TGTGCCAGCAGCTCAGACGGACTAGCCGAAAAGCAGTACTTC. Encoded protein: CASSSDGLAEKQYF.

The chain uses TRBV3-1 and TRBJ2-1; 12 bases are a match to TRBD2. The CDR3 contains 13 residues. CDR1 and CDR2 from the germline V gene are LGHDT and YNNKEL (reference sequence). After removal of 4 bases from V and 9 bases from J, the junction contained 1 base not matched to a gene. CDR3 sequence: CASSPGLAGEQFF. For the CDR3, the DNA is TGTGCCAGCAGCCCGGGACTAGCGGGTGAGCAGTTCTTC.

This clonotype was detected only once. The chain uses TRBV20-1 and TRBJ2-1; 8 bases are shared with TRBD2. With V trimmed by 6 bases and J by 8 bases, 12 bases remained unmatched. The CDR3 has 14 residues. Germline values: CDR1 DFQATT, CDR2 SNEGSKA (reference sequence). For the CDR3, the DNA is TGCAGTGCAGACCTGGGGACTAGAAAGCATGAGCAGTTCTTC. Residues: CSADLGTRKHEQFF.

This clonotype was counted between two and nine times. The chain recombines TRBV6-5 with TRBJ2-5; a possible D gene is TRBD1 (6 bases). The ends were cut back, 2 bases at V and 13 bases at J, with 14 bases in the middle. This CDR3 is built from 12 residues. Germline assignment: CDR1 MNHEY and CDR2 SVGAGI. The CDR3 reads CASSYQDSNLYF. CDR3 in DNA: TGTGCCAGCAGTTACCAGGACAGCAATTTGTACTTC.

This chain uses TRBV11-3 with TRBJ2-2; D gene unclear. CDR3 length: 14 residues. V lost 2 bases and J 1 base, leaving 5 bases between the germline ends. Germline loops: CDR1 SGHNT, CDR2 YENEEA. The CDR3 DNA reads TGTGCCAGCAGCTTAACGCAGAACACCGGGGAGCTGTTTTTT. This codes for CASSLTQNTGELFF.